The source of this T cell receptor beta chain is a study of T cell clones after liver transplantation. Notes on the study in general: A significant post-transplant drop in circulating graft-donor-reactive CD4 TCRbeta sequences occurred in most of the 8 subjects.

This clone was recorded a few times. What it binds is unknown. V lost 0 bases and J 0 bases, leaving 12 bases between the germline ends. The CDR3 loop spans 16 amino acids. The germline gives CDR1 SGHDN, CDR2 FVKESK. Data came from immunoSEQ multiplex PCR; TCRdb stores just in-frame clones and leaves some out. The table records over 2,000 clones, around 33% of them present only once. Proliferating CFSE-low MLR cells were sequenced to define alloreactive TCRbeta sequences. Pre-transplant recipient cells met graft donor PBMCs, splenocytes, lymph-node cells, or third-party PBMCs. The sequencing input was CD8+ T cells from cultured PBMCs. The TCR sequence derives from a human patient who received a liver transplant. Certain T cells may be donor cells from the graft. The chain carries TRBV14 and TRBJ2-7; no reliable D call. In nucleotides, the CDR3 is TGTGCCAGCAGCCAAGATTTACAGAGGAGCTCCTACGAGCAGTACTTC. Translating it yields CASSQDLQRSSYEQYF. The variable domain in full, completed from reference TRBV14 and TRBJ2-7, reads EAGVTQFPSHSVIEKGQTVTLRCDPISGHDNLYWYRRVMGKEIKFLLHFVKESKQDESGMPNNRFLAERTGGTYSTLKVQPAELEDSGVYFCASSQDLQRSSYEQYFGPGTRLTVT.